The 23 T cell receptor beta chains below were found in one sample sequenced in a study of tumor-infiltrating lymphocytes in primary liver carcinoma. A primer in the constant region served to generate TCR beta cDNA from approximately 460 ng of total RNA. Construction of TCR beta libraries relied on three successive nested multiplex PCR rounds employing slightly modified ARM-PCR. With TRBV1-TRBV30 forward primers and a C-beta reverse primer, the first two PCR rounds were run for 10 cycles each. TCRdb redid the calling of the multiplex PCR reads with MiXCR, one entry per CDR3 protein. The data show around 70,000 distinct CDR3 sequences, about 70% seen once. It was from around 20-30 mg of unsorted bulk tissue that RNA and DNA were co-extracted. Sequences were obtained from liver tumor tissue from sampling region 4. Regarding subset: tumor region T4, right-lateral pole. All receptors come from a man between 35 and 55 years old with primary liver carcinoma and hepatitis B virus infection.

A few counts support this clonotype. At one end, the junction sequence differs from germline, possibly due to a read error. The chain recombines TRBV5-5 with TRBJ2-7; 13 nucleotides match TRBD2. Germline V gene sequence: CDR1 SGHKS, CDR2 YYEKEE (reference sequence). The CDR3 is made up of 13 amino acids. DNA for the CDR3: TGTGTCAGCAGCTGGGGACTAGCGGGGAAGCAGTACTTC. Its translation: CVSSWGLAGKQYF.

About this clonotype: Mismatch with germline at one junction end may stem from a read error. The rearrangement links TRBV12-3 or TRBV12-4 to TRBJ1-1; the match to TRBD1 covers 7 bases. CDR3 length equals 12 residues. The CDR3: CANSQGGTKALF. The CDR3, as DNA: TGTGCCAACAGTCAGGGGGGCACTAAAGCTCTCTTT.

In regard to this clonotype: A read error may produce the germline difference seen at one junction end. The CDR3 region has the DNA TGCAGCGTTGCAGGGACTAGCGAGAGCAATGAGAAGTTCTTC. It yields the protein CSVAGTSESNEKFF. The rearrangement links TRBV29-1 to TRBJ2-1; TRBD2 agrees at 10 bases. Germline CDR1 SQVTM, CDR2 ANQGSEA. The CDR3 loop spans 14 amino acids.

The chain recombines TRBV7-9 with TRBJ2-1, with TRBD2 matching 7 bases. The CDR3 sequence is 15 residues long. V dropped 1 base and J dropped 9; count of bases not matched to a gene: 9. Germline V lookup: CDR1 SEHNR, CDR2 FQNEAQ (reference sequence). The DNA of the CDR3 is TGTGCCAGCAGCTTAGTGGGAGGGCGAGGCAGTGAGCAGTTCTTC. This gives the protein CASSLVGGRGSEQFF.

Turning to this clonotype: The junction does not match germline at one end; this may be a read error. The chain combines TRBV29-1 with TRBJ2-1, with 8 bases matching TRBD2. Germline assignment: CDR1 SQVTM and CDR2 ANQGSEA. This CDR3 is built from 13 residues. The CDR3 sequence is CRVGGLEDNEQFF. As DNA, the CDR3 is TGCAGGGTTGGGGGACTAGAGGACAATGAGCAGTTCTTC.

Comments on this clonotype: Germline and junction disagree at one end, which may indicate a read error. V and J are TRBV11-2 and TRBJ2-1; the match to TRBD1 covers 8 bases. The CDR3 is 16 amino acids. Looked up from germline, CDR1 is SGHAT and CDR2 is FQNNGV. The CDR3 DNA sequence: TGTACCAGCAGCCCGTCCACAGGGGGAGTCTACAATGAGCAGTTCTTC. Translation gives CTSSPSTGGVYNEQFF.

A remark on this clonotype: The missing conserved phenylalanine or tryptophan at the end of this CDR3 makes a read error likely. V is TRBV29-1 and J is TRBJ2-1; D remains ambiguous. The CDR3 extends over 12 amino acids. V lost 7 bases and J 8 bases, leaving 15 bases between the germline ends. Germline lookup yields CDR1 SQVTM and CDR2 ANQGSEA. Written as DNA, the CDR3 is TGCAGCGCTGGAGTACAATTCGATGAGCAGTTCTTA. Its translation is CSAGVQFDEQFL.

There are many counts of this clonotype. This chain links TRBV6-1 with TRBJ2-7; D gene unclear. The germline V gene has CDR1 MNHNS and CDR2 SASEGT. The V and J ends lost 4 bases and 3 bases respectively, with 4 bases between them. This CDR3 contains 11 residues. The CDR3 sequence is CASSAHYEQYF. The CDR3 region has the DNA TGTGCCAGCAGTGCCCACTACGAGCAGTACTTC.

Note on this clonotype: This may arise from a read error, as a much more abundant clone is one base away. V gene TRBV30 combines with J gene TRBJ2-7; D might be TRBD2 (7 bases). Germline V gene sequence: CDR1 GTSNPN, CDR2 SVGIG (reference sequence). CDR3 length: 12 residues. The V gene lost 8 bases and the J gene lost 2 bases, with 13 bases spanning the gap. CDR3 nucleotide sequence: TGTGCCAGGGGAGGGGGGGCCTACGAGCAGTACTTC. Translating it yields CARGGGAYEQYF.

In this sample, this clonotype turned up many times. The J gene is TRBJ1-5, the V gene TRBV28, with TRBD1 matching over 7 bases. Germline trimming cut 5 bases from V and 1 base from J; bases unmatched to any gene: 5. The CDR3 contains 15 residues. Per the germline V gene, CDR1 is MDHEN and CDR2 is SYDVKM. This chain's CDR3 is CASSPPGQSNQPQHF. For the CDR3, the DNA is TGTGCCAGCAGTCCTCCGGGACAGAGCAATCAGCCCCAGCATTTT.

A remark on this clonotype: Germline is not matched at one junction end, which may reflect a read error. For the CDR3, the DNA is TGCACCAGCAGCCAAGTCGCGGGAGGGACCACCGGGGAGCTGTTTTTT. Its translation: CTSSQVAGGTTGELFF. V gene TRBV4-1 combines with J gene TRBJ2-2; 9 nucleotides line up with TRBD2. CDR1 is MGHRA and CDR2 is YSYEKL in the germline V gene. The CDR3 is 16 amino acids.

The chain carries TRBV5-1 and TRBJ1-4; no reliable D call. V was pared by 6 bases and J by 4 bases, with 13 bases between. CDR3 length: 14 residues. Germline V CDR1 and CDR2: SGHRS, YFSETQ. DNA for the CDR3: TGCGCCAGCACCCCCGGAACAAATAATGAAAAACTGTTTTTT. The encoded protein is CASTPGTNNEKLFF.

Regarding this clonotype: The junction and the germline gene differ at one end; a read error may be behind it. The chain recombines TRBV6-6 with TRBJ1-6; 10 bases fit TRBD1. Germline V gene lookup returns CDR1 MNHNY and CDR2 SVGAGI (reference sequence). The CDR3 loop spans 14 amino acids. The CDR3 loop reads CASRVGQGISHLHF. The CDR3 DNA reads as TGTGCCAGCAGGGTGGGACAGGGGATTTCACACCTCCACTTT.

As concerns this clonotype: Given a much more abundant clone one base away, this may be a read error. This CDR3 reads CASGITATGELFF. As DNA, the CDR3 is TGTGCCAGTGGTATCACGGCCACCGGGGAGCTGTTTTTT. The V call is TRBV19, the J call TRBJ2-2; D ambiguous. The CDR3 runs 13 residues. CDR1 is LNHDA and CDR2 is SQIVND in the germline V gene (reference sequence).

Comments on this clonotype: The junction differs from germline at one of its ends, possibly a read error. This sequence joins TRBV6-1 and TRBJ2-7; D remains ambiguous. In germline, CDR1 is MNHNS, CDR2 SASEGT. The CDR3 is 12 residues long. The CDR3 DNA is TGTGCCAGCAATGAAGACGGCTACGTGCAGTACTTC. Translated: CASNEDGYVQYF.

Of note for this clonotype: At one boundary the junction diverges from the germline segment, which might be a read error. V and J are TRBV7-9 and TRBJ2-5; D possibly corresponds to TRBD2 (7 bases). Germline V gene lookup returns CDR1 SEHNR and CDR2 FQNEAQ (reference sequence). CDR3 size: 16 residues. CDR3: CASSLGDGGLQEAQYF. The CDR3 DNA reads TGTGCCAGCAGCTTAGGGGACGGGGGGCTGCAAGAGGCCCAGTACTTC.

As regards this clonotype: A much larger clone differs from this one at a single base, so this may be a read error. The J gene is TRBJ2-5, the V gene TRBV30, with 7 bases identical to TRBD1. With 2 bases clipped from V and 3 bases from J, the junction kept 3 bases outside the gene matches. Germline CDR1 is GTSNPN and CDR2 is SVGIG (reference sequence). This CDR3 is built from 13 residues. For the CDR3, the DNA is TGTGCCTGGAGTAGGACAGGCAAAGAGACCCAGTACTTC. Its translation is CAWSRTGKETQYF.

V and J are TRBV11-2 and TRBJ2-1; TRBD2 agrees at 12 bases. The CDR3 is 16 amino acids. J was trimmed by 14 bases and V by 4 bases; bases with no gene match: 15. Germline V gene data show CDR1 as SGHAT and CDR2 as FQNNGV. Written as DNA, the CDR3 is TGTGCCAGCAGCTACTATTCGGCTAGCGGGAGGGGAGGCGAGTTCTTC. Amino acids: CASSYYSASGRGGEFF.

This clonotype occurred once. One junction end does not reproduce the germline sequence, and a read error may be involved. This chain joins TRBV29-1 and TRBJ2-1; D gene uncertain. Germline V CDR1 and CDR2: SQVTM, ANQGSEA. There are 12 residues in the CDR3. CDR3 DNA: TGCAGCGCGAGCGTGTGGCGCAATGAGCAGCTCTTC. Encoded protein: CSASVWRNEQLF.

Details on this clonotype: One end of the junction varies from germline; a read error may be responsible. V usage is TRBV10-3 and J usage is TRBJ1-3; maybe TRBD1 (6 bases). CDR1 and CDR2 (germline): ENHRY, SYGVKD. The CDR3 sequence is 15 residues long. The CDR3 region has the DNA TGTGCCACCCGAGACGGGGGGCTTTTTGGAAACGCCATATGTTTT. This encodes CATRDGGLFGNAICF.

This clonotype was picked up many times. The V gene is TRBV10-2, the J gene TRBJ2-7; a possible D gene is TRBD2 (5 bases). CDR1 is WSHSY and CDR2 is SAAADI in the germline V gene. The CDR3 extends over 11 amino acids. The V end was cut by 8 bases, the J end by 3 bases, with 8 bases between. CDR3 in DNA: TGCGCCAGCCGGACTTACTACGAGCAGTACTTC. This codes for CASRTYYEQYF.

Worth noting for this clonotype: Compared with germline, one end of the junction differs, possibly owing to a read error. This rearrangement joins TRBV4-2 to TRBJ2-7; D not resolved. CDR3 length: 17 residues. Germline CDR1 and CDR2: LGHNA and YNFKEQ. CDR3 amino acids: CASNQAGSPRWSGKRYF. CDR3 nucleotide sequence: TGTGCCAGCAACCAAGCAGGTTCCCCCCGGTGGTCTGGCAAGCGGTACTTC.

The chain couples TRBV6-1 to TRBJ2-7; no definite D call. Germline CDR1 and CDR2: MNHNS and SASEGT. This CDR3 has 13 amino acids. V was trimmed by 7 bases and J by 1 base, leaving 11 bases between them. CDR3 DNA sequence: TGTGCCAGCAATCTCGAAGAATCCTACGAGCAGTACTTC. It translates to CASNLEESYEQYF.